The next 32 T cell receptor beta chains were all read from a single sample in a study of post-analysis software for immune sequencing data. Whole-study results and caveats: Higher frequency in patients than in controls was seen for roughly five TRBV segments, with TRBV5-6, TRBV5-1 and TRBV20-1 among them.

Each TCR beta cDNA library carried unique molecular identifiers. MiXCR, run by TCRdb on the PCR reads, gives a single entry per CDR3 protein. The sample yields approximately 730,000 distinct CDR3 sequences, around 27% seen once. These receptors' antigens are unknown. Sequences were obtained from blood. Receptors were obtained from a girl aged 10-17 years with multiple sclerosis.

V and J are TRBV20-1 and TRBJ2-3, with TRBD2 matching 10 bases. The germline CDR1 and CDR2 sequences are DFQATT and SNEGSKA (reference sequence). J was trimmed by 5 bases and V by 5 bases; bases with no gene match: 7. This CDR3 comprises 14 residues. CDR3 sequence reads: CSAPRLAGLDTQYF. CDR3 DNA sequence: TGCAGTGCTCCGAGACTAGCGGGTTTAGATACGCAGTATTTT.

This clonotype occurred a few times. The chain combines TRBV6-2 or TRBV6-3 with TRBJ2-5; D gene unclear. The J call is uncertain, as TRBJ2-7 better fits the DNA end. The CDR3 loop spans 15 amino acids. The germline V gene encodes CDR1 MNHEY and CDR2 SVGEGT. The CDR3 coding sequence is TGTGCCAGCAGTCCGATGATGGACGGAGACTACGAGCAGTACTTC. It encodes CASSPMMDGDYEQYF.

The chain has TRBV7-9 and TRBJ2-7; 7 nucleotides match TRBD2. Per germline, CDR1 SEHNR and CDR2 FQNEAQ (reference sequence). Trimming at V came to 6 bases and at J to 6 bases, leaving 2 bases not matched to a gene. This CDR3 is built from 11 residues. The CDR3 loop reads CASSSGPEQYF. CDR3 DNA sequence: TGTGCCAGCAGTAGCGGGCCCGAGCAGTACTTC.

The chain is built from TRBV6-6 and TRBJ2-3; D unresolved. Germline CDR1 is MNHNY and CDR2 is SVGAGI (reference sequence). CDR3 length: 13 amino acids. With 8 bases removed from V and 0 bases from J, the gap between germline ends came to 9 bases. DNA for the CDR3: TGTGCCAGCGGATGGATTAGCACAGATACGCAGTATTTT. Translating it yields CASGWISTDTQYF.

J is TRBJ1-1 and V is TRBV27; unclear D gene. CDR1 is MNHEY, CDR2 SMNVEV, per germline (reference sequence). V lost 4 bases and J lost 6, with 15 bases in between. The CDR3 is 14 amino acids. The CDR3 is CASSSTPGDAEAFF. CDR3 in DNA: TGTGCCAGCAGTTCGACTCCGGGTGACGCTGAAGCTTTCTTT.

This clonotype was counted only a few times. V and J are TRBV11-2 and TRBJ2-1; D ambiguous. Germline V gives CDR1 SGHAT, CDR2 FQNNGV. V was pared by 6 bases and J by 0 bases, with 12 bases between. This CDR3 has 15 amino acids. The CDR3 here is CASSFTGSSYNEQFF. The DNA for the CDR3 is TGTGCCAGCAGTTTCACGGGTTCCTCCTACAATGAGCAGTTCTTC.

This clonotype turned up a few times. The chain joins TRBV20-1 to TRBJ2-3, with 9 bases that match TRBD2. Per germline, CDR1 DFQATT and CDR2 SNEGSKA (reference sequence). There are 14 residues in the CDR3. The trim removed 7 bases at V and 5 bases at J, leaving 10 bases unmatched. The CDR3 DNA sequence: TGCAGTGATCTCGGCGGGAGGGCCGTAGATACGCAGTATTTT. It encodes CSDLGGRAVDTQYF.

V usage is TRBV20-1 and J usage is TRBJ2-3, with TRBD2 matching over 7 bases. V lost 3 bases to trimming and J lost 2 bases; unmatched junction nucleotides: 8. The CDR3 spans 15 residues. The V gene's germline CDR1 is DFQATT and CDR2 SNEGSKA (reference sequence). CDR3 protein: CSASQISGLTDTQYF. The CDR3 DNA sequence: TGCAGTGCTAGTCAGATTAGCGGGCTCACAGATACGCAGTATTTT.

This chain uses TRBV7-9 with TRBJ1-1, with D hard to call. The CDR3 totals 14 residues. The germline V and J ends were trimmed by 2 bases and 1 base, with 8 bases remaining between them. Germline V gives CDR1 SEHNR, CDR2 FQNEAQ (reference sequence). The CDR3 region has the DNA TGTGCCAGCAGCTTATCCAGCCAGAACACTGAAGCTTTCTTT. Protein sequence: CASSLSSQNTEAFF.

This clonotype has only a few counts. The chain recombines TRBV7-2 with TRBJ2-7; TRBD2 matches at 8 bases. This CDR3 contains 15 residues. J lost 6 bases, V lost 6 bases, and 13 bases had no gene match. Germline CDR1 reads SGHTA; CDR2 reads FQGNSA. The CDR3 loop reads CASSRLAGDGVEQYF. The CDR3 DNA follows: TGTGCCAGCAGTCGCCTAGCGGGTGACGGAGTCGAGCAGTACTTC. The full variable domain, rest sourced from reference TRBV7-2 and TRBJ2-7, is GAGVSQSPSNKVTEKGKDVELRCDPISGHTALYWYRQSLGQGLEFLIYFQGNSAPDKSGLPSDRFSAERTGGSVSTLTIQRTQQEDSAVYLCASSRLAGDGVEQYFGPGTRLTVT.

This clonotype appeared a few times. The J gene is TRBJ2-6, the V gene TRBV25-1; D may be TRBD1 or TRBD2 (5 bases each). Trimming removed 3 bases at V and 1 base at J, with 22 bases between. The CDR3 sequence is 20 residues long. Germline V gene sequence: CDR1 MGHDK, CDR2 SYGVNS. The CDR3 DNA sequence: TGTGCCAGCAGTGACCTGGGACGGGGCGCGGGTCGGTCTGGGGCCAACGTCCTGACTTTC. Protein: CASSDLGRGAGRSGANVLTF.

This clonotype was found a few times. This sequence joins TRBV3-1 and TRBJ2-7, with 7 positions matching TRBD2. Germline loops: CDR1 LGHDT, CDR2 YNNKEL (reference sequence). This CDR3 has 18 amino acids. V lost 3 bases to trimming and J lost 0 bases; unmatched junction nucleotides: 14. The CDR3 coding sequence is TGTGCCAGCAGCCAGAGCCCCTGGGGACTAAAAAGCTCCTACGAGCAGTACTTC. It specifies CASSQSPWGLKSSYEQYF.

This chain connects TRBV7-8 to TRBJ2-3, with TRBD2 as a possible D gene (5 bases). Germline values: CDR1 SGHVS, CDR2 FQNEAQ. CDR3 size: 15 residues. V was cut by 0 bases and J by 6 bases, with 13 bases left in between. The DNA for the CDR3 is TGTGCCAGCAGCTTAGCAGGTCCCCCGGGGGATACGCAGTATTTT. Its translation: CASSLAGPPGDTQYF.

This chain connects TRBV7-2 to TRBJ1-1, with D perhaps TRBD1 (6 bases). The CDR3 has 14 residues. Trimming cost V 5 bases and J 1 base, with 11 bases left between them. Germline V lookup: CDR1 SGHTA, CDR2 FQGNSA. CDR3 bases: TGTGCCAGCAGCAAACAGGGCAGGAACACTGAAGCTTTCTTT. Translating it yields CASSKQGRNTEAFF.

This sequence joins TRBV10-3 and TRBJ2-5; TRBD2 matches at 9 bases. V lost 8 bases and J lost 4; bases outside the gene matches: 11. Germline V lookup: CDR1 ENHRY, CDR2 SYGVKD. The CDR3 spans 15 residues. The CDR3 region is CAISHVAGGVETQYF. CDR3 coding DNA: TGTGCCATCTCGCACGTCGCGGGGGGGGTAGAGACCCAGTACTTC.

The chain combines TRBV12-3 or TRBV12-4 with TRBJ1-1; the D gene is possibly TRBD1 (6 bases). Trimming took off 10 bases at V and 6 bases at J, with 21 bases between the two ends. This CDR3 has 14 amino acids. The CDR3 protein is CATLGGQTGPEAFF. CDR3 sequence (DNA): TGTGCCACACTTGGTGGGCAGACAGGACCTGAAGCTTTCTTT.

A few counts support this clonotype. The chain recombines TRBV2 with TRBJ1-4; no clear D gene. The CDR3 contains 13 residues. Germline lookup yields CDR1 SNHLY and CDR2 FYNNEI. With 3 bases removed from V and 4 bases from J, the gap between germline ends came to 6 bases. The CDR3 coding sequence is TGTGCCAGCAGTGATAGAGTTAATGAAAAACTGTTTTTT. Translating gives CASSDRVNEKLFF.

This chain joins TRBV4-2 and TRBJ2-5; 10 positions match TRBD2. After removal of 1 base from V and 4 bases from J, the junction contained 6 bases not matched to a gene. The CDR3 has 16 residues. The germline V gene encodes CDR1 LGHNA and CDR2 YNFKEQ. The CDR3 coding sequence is TGTGCCAGCAGCCAAGGATCGAGCGGGGGGGGAGAGACCCAGTACTTC. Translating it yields CASSQGSSGGGETQYF.

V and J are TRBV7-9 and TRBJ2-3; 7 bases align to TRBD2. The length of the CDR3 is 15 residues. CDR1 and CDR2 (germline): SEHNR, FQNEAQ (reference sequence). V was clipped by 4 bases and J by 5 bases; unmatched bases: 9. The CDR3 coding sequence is TGTGCCAGCAGCTCCGGACTAGGGGTTGGAGATACGCAGTATTTT. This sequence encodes CASSSGLGVGDTQYF.

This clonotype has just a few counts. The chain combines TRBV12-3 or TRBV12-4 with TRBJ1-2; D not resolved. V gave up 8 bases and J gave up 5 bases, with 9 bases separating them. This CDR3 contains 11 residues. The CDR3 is CASEWRYGYTF. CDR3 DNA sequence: TGTGCCAGCGAATGGCGATATGGCTACACCTTC.

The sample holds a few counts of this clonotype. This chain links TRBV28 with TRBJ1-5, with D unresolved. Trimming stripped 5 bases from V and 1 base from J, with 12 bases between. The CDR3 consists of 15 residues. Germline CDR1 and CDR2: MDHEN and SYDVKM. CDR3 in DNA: TGTGCCAGCAGTCCCGGGATGGGAAGCAATCAGCCCCAGCATTTT. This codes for CASSPGMGSNQPQHF.

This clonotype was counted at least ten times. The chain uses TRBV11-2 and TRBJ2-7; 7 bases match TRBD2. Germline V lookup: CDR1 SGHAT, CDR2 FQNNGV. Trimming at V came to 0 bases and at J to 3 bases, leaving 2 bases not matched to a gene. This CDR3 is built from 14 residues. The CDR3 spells CASSLEAGNYEQYF. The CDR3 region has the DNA TGTGCCAGCAGCTTAGAAGCGGGAAACTACGAGCAGTACTTC.

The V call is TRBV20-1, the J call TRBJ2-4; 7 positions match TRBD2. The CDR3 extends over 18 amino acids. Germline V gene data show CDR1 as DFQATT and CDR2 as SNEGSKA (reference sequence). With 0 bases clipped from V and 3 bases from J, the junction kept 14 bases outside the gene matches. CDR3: CSARDLKAWAGDKNIQYF. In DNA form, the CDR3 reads TGCAGTGCTAGAGATCTGAAGGCGTGGGCGGGAGACAAAAACATTCAGTACTTC.

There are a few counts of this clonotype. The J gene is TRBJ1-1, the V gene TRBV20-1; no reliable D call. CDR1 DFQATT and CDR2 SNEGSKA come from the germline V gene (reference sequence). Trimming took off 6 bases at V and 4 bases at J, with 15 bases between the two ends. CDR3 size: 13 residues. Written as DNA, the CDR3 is TGCAGTGCCGCAACTCCCTGGAGCACTGAAGCTTTCTTT. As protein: CSAATPWSTEAFF.

The CDR3 protein is CASSPQDRGGNQPQHF. Written as DNA, the CDR3 is TGTGCCAGCAGTCCCCAGGACAGGGGAGGCAATCAGCCCCAGCATTTT. The J gene is TRBJ1-5, the V gene TRBV27; 9 bases align to TRBD1. The CDR3 sequence is 16 residues long. The junction had 7 bases not matched to a gene; V was cut back by 5 bases and J by 2 bases. CDR1 and CDR2 from the germline V gene are MNHEY and SMNVEV (reference sequence).

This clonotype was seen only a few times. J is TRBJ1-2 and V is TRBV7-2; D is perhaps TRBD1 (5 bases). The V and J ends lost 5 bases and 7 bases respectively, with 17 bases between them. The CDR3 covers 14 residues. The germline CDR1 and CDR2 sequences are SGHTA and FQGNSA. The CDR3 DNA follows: TGTGCCAGCAGCCTCGGGGCAGGGATCGGTGGCTACACCTTC. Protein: CASSLGAGIGGYTF. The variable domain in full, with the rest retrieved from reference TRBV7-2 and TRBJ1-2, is GAGVSQSPSNKVTEKGKDVELRCDPISGHTALYWYRQSLGQGLEFLIYFQGNSAPDKSGLPSDRFSAERTGGSVSTLTIQRTQQEDSAVYLCASSLGAGIGGYTFGSGTRLTVV.

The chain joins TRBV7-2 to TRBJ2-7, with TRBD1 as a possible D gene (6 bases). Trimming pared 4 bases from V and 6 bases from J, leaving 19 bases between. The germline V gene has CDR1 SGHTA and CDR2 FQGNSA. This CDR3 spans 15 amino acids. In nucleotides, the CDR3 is TGTGCCAGCAGCTCCCTAGGCAGGGGAAGGTGCGAGCAGTACTTC. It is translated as CASSSLGRGRCEQYF.

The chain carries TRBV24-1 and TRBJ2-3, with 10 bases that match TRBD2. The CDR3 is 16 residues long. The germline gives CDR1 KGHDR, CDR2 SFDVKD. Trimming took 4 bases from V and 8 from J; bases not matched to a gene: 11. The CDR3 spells CATSEKVAGGTGTQYF. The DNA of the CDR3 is TGTGCCACCAGTGAGAAAGTAGCGGGAGGTACCGGTACGCAGTATTTT.

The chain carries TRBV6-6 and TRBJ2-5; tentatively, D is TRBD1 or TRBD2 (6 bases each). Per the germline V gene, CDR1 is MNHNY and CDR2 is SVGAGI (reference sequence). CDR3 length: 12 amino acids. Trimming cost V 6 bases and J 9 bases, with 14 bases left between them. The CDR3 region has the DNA TGTGCCAGCAGCTACAGGGAGGAGGCCCAGTACTTC. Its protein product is CASSYREEAQYF.

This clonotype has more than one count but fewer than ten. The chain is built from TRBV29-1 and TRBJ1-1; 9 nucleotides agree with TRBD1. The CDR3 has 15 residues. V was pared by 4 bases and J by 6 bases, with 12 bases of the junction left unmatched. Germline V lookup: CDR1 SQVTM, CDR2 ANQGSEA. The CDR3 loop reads CSVALPGQGLPEAFF. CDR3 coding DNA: TGCAGCGTTGCCCTACCGGGACAGGGATTGCCTGAAGCTTTCTTT.

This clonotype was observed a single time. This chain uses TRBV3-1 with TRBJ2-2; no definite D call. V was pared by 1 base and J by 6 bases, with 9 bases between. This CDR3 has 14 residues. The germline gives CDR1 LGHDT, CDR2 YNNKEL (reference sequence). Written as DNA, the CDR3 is TGTGCCAGCAGCCAAGTTGGCCGGGCCGGGGAGCTGTTTTTT. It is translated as CASSQVGRAGELFF.

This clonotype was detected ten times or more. CDR3 sequence: CASSGGGYQETQYF. In nucleotides, the CDR3 is TGTGCCAGCAGTGGAGGGGGGTACCAAGAGACCCAGTACTTC. The J gene is TRBJ2-5, the V gene TRBV6-1; D is perhaps TRBD1 or TRBD2 (6 bases each). The CDR3 extends over 14 amino acids. The V gene's germline CDR1 is MNHNS and CDR2 SASEGT. The V end lost 4 bases, the J end lost 0 bases, and 9 bases lay between the germline ends.